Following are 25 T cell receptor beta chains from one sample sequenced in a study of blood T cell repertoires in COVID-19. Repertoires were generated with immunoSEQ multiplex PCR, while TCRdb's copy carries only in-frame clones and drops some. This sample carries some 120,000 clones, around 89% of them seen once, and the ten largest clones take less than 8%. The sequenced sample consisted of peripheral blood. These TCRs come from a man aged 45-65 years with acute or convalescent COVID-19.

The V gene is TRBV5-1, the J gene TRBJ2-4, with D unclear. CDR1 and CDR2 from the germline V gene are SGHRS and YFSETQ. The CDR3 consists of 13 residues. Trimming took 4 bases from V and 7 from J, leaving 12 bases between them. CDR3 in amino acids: CASSPEVRNIQYF. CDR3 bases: TGCGCCAGCAGCCCCGAGGTACGGAACATTCAGTACTTC.

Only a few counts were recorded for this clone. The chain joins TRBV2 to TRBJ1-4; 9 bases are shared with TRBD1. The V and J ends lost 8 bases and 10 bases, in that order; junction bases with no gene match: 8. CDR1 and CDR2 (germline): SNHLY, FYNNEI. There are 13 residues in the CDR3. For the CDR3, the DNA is TGTGCCAGCGGACAGGGGACGGAGGGAAAACTGTTTTTT. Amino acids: CASGQGTEGKLFF.

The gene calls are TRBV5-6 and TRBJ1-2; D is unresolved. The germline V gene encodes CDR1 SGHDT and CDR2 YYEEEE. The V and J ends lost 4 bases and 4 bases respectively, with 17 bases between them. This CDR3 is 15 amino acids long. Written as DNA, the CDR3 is TGTGCCAGCAGCCCCCCGGCCGCGGCCCTCTATGGCTACACCTTC. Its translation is CASSPPAAALYGYTF.

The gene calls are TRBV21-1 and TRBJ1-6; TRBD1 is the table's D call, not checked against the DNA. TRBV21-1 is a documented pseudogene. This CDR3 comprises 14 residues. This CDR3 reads CASNNRVHNSPLHF. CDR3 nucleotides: TGTGCCAGCAACAACAGGGTTCATAATTCACCCCTCCACTTT.

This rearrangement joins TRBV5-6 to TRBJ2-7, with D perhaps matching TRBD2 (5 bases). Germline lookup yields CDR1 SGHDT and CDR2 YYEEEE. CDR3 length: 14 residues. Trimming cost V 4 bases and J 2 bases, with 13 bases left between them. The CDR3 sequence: CASSRIRETYEQYF. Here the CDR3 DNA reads TGTGCCAGCAGCCGCATTCGGGAAACCTACGAGCAGTACTTC.

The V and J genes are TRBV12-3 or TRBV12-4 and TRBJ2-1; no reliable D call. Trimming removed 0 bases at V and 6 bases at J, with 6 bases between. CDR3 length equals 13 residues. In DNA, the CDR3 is TGTGCCAGCAGTTTAGCCGTAGTCAATGAGCAGTTCTTC. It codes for CASSLAVVNEQFF.

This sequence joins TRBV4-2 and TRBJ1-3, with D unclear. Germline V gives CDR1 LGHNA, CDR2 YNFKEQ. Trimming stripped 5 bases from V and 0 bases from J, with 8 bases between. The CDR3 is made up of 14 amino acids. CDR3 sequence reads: CASSAQSSGNTIYF. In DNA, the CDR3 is TGTGCCAGCAGCGCACAGAGCTCTGGAAACACCATATATTTT.

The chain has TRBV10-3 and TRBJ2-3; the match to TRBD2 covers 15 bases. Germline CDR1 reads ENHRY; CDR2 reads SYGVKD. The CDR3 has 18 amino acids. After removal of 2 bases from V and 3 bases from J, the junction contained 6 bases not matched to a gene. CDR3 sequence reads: CAISEGRTSGRGTDTQYF. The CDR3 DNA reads TGTGCCATCAGTGAGGGAAGGACTAGCGGGAGGGGGACAGATACGCAGTATTTT.

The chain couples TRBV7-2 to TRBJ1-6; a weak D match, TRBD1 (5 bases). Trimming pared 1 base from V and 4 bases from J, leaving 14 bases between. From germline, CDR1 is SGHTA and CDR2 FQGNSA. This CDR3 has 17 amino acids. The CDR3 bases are TGTGCCAGCAGCTTAGGGCCGGCAGGGACTTATAATTCACCCCTCCACTTT. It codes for CASSLGPAGTYNSPLHF.

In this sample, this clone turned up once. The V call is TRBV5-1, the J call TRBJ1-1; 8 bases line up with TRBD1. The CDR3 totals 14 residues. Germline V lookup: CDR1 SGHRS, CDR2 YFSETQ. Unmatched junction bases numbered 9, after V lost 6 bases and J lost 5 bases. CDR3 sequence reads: CASNPGGFRTEAFF. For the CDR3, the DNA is TGCGCCAGCAATCCAGGGGGCTTTCGGACTGAAGCTTTCTTT.

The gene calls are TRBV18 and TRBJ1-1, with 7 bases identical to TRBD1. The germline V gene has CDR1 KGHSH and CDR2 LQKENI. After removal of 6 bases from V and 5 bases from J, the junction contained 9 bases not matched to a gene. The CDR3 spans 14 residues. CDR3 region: CASSKTGYGTEAFF. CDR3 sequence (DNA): TGTGCCAGCTCCAAGACAGGGTACGGGACTGAAGCTTTCTTT.

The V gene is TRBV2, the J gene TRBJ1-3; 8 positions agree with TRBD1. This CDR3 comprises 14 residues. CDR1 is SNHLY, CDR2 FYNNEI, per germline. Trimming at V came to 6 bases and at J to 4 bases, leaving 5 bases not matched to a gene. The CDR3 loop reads CASRIQGGGNTIYF. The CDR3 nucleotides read TGTGCCAGCAGGATACAGGGGGGGGGAAACACCATATATTTT.

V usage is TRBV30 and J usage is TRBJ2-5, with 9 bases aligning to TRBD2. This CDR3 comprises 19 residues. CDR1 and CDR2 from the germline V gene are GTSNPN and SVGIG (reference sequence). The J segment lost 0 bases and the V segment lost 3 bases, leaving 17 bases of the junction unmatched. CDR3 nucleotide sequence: TGTGCCTGGAGCGAGACGAGTTGGCGGGAGGGCGGGAACCAAGAGACCCAGTACTTC. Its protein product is CAWSETSWREGGNQETQYF.

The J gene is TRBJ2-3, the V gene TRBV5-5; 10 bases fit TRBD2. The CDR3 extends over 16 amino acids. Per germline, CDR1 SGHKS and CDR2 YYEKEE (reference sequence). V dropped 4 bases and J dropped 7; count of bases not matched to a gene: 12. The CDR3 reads CASSPRPGTSVHTQYF. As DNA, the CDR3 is TGTGCCAGCAGCCCGCGGCCCGGGACTAGCGTGCATACGCAGTATTTT. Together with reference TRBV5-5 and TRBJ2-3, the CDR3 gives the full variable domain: DAGVTQSPTHLIKTRGQQVTLRCSPISGHKSVSWYQQVLGQGPQFIFQYYEKEERGRGNFPDRFSARQFPNYSSELNVNALLLGDSALYLCASSPRPGTSVHTQYFGPGTRLTVL.

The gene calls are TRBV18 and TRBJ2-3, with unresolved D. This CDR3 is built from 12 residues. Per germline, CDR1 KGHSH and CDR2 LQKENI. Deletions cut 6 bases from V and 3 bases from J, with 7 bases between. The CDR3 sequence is CASSPMTDTQYF. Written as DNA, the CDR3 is TGTGCCAGCTCGCCTATGACAGATACGCAGTATTTT.

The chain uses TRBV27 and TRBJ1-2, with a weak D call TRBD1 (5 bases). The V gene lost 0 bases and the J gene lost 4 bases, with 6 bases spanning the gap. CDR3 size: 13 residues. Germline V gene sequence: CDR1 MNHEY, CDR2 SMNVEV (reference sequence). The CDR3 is CASSLSGGYGYTF. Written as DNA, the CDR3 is TGTGCCAGCAGTTTATCCGGGGGCTATGGCTACACCTTC.

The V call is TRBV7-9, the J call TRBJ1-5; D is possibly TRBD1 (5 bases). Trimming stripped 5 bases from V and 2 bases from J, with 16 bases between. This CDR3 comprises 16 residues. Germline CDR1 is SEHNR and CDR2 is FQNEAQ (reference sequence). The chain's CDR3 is CASSREVGAGNQPQHF. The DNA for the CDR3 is TGTGCCAGCAGCCGAGAAGTAGGGGCAGGCAATCAGCCCCAGCATTTT.

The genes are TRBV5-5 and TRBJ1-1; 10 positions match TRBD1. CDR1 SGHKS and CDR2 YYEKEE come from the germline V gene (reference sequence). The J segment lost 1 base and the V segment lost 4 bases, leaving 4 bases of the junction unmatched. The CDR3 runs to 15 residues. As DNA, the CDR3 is TGTGCCAGCAGCATATGGACAGGGGGGAACACTGAAGCTTTCTTT. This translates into CASSIWTGGNTEAFF.

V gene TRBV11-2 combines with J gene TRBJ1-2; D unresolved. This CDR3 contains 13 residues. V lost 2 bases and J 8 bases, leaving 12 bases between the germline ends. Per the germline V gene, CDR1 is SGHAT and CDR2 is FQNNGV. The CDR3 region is CASSLTRGYGYTF. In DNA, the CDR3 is TGTGCCAGCAGCTTAACCCGGGGTTACGGCTACACCTTC.

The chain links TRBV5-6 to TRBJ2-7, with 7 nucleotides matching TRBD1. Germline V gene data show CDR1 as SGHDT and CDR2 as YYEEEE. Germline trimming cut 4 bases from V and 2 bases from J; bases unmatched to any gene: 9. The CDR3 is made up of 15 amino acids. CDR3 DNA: TGTGCCAGCAGCCAATCGACAGGGTGGGCCTACGAGCAGTACTTC. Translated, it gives CASSQSTGWAYEQYF.

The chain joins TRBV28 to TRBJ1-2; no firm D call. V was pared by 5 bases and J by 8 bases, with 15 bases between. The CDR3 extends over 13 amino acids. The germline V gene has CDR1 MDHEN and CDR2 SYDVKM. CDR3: CASSPPDRGGYTF. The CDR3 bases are TGTGCCAGCAGTCCACCCGACCGAGGCGGCTACACCTTC.

CDR3 nucleotide sequence: TGCAGCGTCCGGACAGGGGAGCAGTTCTTC. It yields the protein CSVRTGEQFF. The V call is TRBV29-1, the J call TRBJ2-1; TRBD1 agrees at 8 bases. Germline assignment: CDR1 SQVTM and CDR2 ANQGSEA. This CDR3 region has 10 residues. J gave up 10 bases and V 6 bases, and 2 bases lay outside the gene matches.

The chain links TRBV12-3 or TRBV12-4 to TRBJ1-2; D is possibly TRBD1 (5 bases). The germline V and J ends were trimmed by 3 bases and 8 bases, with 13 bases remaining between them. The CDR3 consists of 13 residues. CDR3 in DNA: TGTGCCAGCAGTTTGTCGGGGGTCCTAGGCTACACCTTC. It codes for CASSLSGVLGYTF.

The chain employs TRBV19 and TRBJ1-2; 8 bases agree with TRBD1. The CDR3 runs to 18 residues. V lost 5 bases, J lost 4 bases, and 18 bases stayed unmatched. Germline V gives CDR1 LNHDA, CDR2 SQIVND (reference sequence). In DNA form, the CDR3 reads TGTGCCAGTAGTTTGACCTCTCACAGGGGGAACGTTGGCTATGGCTACACCTTC. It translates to CASSLTSHRGNVGYGYTF. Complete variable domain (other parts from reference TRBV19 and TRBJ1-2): DGGITQSPKYLFRKEGQNVTLSCEQNLNHDAMYWYRQDPGQGLRLIYYSQIVNDFQKGDIAEGYSVSREKKESFPLTVTSAQKNPTAFYLCASSLTSHRGNVGYGYTFGSGTRLTVV.

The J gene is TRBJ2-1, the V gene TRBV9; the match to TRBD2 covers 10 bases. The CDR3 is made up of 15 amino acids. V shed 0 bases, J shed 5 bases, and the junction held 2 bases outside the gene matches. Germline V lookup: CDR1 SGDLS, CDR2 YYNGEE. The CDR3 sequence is CASSVGTSGDNEQFF. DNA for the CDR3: TGTGCCAGCAGCGTAGGGACTAGCGGTGACAATGAGCAGTTCTTC.